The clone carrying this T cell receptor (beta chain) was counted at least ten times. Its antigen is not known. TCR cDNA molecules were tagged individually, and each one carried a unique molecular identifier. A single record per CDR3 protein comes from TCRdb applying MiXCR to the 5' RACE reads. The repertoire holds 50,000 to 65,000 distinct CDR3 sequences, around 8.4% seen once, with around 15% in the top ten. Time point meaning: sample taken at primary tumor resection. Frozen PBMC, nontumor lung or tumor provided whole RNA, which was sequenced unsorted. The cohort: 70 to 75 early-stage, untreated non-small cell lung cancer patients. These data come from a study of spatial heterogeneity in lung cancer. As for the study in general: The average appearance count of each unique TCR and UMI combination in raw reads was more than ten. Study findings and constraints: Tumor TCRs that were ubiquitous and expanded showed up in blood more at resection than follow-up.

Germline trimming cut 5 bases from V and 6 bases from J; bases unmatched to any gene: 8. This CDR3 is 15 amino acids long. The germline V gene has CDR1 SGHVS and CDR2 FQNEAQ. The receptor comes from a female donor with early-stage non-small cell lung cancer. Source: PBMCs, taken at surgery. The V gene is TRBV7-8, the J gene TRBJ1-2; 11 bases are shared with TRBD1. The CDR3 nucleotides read TGTGCCAGCAGCCCTCGGACAGGGGGCGTCGATGGCTACACCTTC. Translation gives CASSPRTGGVDGYTF.